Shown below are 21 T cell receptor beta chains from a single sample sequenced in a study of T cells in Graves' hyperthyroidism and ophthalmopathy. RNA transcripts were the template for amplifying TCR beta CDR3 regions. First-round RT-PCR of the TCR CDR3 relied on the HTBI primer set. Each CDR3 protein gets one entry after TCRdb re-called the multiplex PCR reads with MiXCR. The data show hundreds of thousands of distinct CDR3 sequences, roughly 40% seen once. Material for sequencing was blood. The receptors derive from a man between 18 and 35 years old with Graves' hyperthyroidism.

CDR3 residues: CASREQTGFSPLHF. The CDR3 DNA follows: TGTGCCAGCAGGGAGCAGACAGGTTTTTCACCCCTCCACTTT. The rearrangement uses TRBV7-9 and TRBJ1-6; possible D gene TRBD1, 6 bases. The length of the CDR3 is 14 residues. Germline values: CDR1 SEHNR, CDR2 FQNEAQ (reference sequence). The V end lost 6 bases, the J end lost 9 bases, and 15 bases lay between the germline ends. Full variable domain (missing parts from reference TRBV7-9 and TRBJ1-6): DTGVSQNPRHKITKRGQNVTFRCDPISEHNRLYWYRQTLGQGPEFLTYFQNEAQLEKSRLLSDRFSAERPKGSFSTLEIQRTEQGDSAMYLCASREQTGFSPLHFGNGTRLTVT.

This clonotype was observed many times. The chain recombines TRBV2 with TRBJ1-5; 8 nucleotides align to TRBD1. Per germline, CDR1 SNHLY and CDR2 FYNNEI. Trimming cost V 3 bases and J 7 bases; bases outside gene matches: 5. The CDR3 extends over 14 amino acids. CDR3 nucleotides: TGTGCCAGCAGTGACAGGGGGCGCGGGCAGCCCCAGCATTTT. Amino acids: CASSDRGRGQPQHF.

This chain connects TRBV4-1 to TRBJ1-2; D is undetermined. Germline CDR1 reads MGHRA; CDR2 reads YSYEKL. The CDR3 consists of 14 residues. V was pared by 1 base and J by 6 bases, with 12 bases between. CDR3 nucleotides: TGCGCCAGCAGCCAAGCTGGCCAGGTCGATGGCTACACCTTC. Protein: CASSQAGQVDGYTF.

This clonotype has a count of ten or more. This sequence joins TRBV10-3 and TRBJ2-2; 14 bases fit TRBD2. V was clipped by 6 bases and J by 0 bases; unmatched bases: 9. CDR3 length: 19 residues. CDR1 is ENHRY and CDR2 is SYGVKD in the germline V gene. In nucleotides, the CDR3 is TGTGCCATCAGCGCACCTCCGGGACTAGCGGGAGCGAACACCGGGGAGCTGTTTTTT. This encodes CAISAPPGLAGANTGELFF.

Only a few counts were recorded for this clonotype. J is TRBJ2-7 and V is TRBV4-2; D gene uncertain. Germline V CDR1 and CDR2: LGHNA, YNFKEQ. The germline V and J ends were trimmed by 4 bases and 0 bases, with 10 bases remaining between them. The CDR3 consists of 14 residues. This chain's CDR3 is CASSPLWGSYEQYF. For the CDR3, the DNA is TGTGCCAGCAGCCCTCTGTGGGGCTCCTACGAGCAGTACTTC.

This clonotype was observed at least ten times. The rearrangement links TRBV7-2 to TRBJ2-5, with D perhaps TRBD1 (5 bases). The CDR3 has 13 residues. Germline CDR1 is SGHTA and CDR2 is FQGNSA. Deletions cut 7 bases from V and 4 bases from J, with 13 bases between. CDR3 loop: CASTPTGRETQYF. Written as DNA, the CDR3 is TGTGCCAGCACCCCCACAGGTCGAGAGACCCAGTACTTC. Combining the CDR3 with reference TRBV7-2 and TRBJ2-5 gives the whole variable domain GAGVSQSPSNKVTEKGKDVELRCDPISGHTALYWYRQSLGQGLEFLIYFQGNSAPDKSGLPSDRFSAERTGGSVSTLTIQRTQQEDSAVYLCASTPTGRETQYFGPGTRLLVL.

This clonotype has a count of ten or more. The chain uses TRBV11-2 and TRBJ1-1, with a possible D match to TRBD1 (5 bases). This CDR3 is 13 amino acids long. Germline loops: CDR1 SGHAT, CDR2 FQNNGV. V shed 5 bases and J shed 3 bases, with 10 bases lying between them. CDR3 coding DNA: TGTGCCAGCAGCCGCGGGGCGTACACTGAAGCTTTCTTT. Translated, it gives CASSRGAYTEAFF.

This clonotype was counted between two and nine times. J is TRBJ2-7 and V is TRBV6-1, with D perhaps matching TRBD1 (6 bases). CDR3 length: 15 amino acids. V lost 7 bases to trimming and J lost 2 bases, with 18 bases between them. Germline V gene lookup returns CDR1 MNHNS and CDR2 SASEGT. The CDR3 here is CASTAEDSYAYEQYF. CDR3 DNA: TGTGCCAGCACCGCCGAGGACAGTTATGCCTACGAGCAGTACTTC.

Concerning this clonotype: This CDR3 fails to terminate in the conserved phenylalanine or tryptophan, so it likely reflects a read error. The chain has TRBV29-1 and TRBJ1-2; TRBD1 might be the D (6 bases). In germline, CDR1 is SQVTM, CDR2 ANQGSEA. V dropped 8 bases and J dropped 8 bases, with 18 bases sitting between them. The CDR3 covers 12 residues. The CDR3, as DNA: TGCAGCTTCACGGGGGGCGTACAAGGCTACACCCTC. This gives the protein CSFTGGVQGYTL.

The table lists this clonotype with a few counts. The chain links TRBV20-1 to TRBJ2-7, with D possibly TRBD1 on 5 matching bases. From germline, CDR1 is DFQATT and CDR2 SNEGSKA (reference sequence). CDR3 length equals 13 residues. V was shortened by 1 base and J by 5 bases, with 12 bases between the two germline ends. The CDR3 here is CSARGRVGNEQYF. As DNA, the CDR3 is TGCAGTGCTAGAGGCAGGGTAGGCAACGAGCAGTACTTC.

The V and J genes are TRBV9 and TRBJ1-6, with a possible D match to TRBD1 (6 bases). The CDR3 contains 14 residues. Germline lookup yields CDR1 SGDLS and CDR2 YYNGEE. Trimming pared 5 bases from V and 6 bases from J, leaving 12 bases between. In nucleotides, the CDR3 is TGTGCCAGCAGTTTTGCAGGGGCTAATTCACCCCTCCACTTT. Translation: CASSFAGANSPLHF.

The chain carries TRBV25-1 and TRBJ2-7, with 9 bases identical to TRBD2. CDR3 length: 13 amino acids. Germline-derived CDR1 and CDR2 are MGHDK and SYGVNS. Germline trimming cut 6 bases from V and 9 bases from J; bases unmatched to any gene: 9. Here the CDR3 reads CASSQGREGAQYF. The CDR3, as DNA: TGTGCCAGCAGCCAAGGGCGGGAGGGCGCGCAGTACTTC.

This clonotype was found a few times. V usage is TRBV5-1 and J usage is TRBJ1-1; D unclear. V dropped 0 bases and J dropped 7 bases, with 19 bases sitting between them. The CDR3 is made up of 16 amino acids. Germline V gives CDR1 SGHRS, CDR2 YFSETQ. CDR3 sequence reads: CASSLEDPGGPDEAFF. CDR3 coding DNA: TGCGCCAGCAGCTTGGAAGACCCAGGAGGGCCGGATGAAGCTTTCTTT.

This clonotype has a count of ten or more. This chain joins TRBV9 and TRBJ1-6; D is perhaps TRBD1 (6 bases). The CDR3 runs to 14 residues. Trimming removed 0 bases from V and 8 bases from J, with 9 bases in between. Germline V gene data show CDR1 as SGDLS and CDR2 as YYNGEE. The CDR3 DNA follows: TGTGCCAGCAGCGTAGTGGACAGCGATTCACCCCTCCACTTT. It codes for CASSVVDSDSPLHF.

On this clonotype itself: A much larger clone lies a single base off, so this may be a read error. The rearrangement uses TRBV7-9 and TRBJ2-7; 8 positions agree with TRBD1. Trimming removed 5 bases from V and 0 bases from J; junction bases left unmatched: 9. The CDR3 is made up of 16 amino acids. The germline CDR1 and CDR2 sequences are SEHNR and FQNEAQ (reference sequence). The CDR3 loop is CASSPSRDRSSYEQYF. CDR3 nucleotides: TGTGCCAGCAGCCCCTCCCGGGACAGGAGCTCCTACGAGCAGTACTTC.

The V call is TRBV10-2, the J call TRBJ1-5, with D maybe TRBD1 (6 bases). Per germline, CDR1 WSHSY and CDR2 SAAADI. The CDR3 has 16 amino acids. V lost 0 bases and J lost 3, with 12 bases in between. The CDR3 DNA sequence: TGCGCCAGCAGTGAGTCTGAAGGGGGTAACAATCAGCCCCAGCATTTT. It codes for CASSESEGGNNQPQHF.

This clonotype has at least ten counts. The CDR3 loop is CASRETAYTEAFF. The CDR3 DNA reads as TGTGCCAGCAGGGAAACGGCCTACACTGAAGCTTTCTTT. The V and J genes are TRBV12-3 or TRBV12-4 and TRBJ1-1; D unresolved. The CDR3 is 13 amino acids. V lost 6 bases and J 3 bases, leaving 11 bases between the germline ends.

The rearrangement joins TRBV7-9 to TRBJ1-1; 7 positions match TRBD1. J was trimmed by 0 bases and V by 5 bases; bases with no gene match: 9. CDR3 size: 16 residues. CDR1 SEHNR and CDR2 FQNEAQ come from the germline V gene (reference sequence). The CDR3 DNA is TGTGCCAGCAGCCCCCTTGGACAGGCCATGAACACTGAAGCTTTCTTT. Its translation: CASSPLGQAMNTEAFF.

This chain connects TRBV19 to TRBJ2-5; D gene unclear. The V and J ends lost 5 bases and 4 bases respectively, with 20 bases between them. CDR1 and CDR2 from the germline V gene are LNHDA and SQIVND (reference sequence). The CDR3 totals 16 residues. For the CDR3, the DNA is TGTGCCAGTAGTTCCTCTTATGCGAGAGAAGGAGAGACCCAGTACTTC. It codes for CASSSSYAREGETQYF.

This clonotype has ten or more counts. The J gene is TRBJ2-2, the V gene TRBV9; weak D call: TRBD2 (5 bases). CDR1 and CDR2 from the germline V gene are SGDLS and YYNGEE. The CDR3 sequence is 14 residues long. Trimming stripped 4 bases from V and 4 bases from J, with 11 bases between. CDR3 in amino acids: CASSLLASTGELFF. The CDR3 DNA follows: TGTGCCAGCAGCCTCCTAGCCTCCACCGGGGAGCTGTTTTTT.

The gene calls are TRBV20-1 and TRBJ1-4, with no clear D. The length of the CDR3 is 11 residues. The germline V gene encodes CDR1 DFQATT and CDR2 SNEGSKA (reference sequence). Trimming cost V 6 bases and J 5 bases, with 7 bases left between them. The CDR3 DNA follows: TGCAGTGCCACCCTGAATGAAAAACTGTTTTTT. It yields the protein CSATLNEKLFF.